The rows below give T cell receptor beta chains drawn from one sample of a study of blood T cells in healthy people across ages. One entry per CDR3 protein results from TCRdb running MiXCR on the 5' RACE reads. The table records 1.5 million to 2 million distinct CDR3 sequences, about 32% of them present only once. Sequenced input: blood. These receptors all come from a woman aged 25 to 39 in good health. CDR3s include the opening cysteine and the closing phenylalanine or tryptophan. Each record gives: V gene, J gene, clone size, D gene, CDR3 DNA, CDR3 protein. D genes are given only for firm matches. Clone sizes are given selectively: once, few, many, or a class where the clone is expanded.

v_gene: TRBV28; j_gene: TRBJ2-3; abundance: -; d_gene: TRBD1; CDR3nt: TGTGCCAGCAGTTTCCTTCAGGGGGCTGCGACAGATACGCAGTATTTT; CDR3aa: CASSFLQGAATDTQYF
v_gene: TRBV15; j_gene: TRBJ2-1; abundance: -; d_gene: TRBD1; CDR3nt: TGTGCCACCAGCAGAGGGACAGGGTCCTACAATGAGCAGTTCTTC; CDR3aa: CATSRGTGSYNEQFF
v_gene: TRBV7-2; j_gene: TRBJ2-1; abundance: many; d_gene: -; CDR3nt: TGTGCCAGCAGCTTAGAGGGGGGTTTCTACAATGAGCAGTTCTTC; CDR3aa: CASSLEGGFYNEQFF
v_gene: TRBV14; j_gene: TRBJ2-5; abundance: -; d_gene: -; CDR3nt: TGTGCCAGCAGCCATAGTTCTAGAGCGGGGACCCAGTACTTC; CDR3aa: CASSHSSRAGTQYF
v_gene: TRBV7-2; j_gene: TRBJ2-3; abundance: few; d_gene: -; CDR3nt: TGTGCCAGCAGCTTAGCGGAGCCTATCGTGAGCACAGATACGCAGTATTTT; CDR3aa: CASSLAEPIVSTDTQYF
v_gene: TRBV27; j_gene: TRBJ1-4; abundance: -; d_gene: TRBD1; CDR3nt: TGTGCCAGCAGTTGGGGGACAGGGACTGCAACTAATGAAAAACTGTTTTTT; CDR3aa: CASSWGTGTATNEKLFF
v_gene: TRBV5-1; j_gene: TRBJ2-5; abundance: -; d_gene: -; CDR3nt: TGCGCCAGCTTTTGGGGGGACCGTGGACAAGAGACCCAGTACTTC; CDR3aa: CASFWGDRGQETQYF
v_gene: TRBV29-1; j_gene: TRBJ2-7; abundance: -; d_gene: -; CDR3nt: TGCAGCGTTGAAGGGGCAGACAGCTCCTACGAGCAGTACTTC; CDR3aa: CSVEGADSSYEQYF
v_gene: TRBV10-2; j_gene: TRBJ2-3; abundance: few; d_gene: -; CDR3nt: TGCGCCAGCAGTGAGTCGCGGATTTCAGATACGCAGTATTTT; CDR3aa: CASSESRISDTQYF
v_gene: TRBV11-2; j_gene: TRBJ1-4; abundance: -; d_gene: TRBD1; CDR3nt: TGTGCCAGCAGCCCAGGGGACAGGGCCTCTAATGAAAAACTGTTTTTT; CDR3aa: CASSPGDRASNEKLFF
v_gene: TRBV12-3/TRBV12-4; j_gene: TRBJ2-1; abundance: many; d_gene: -; CDR3nt: TGTGCCAGCAGTGCACAGTACAATGAGCAGTTCTTC; CDR3aa: CASSAQYNEQFF
v_gene: TRBV11-2; j_gene: TRBJ2-7; abundance: few; d_gene: -; CDR3nt: TGTGCCAGCAGCCCATCCCCTAGGGTCCCGATGTGGGAGCAGTACTTC; CDR3aa: CASSPSPRVPMWEQYF
v_gene: TRBV10-3; j_gene: TRBJ2-1; abundance: -; d_gene: TRBD2; CDR3nt: TGTGCCATCGGCCTAGCGGGGGAATCGCGTGAGCAGTTCTTC; CDR3aa: CAIGLAGESREQFF
v_gene: TRBV28; j_gene: TRBJ1-5; abundance: few; d_gene: -; CDR3nt: TGTGCCAGCAACGGGGCCCAGTATAGCAATCAGCCCCAGCATTTT; CDR3aa: CASNGAQYSNQPQHF
v_gene: TRBV12-3/TRBV12-4; j_gene: TRBJ1-2; abundance: -; d_gene: -; CDR3nt: TGTGCCAGCACCTCGGGGCCTGACTATGGCTACACCTTC; CDR3aa: CASTSGPDYGYTF
v_gene: TRBV4-1; j_gene: TRBJ1-4; abundance: few; d_gene: -; CDR3nt: TGCGCCAGCAGTCGAGGACCGCCCGCAACTAATGAAAAACTGTTTTTT; CDR3aa: CASSRGPPATNEKLFF
v_gene: TRBV5-8; j_gene: TRBJ2-7; abundance: -; d_gene: -; CDR3nt: TGTGCCAGCGGCCCTCGCGCGGTGACCTACGAGCAGTACTTC; CDR3aa: CASGPRAVTYEQYF
v_gene: TRBV18; j_gene: TRBJ2-3; abundance: -; d_gene: -; CDR3nt: TGTGCCAGCTCACCAAACGGGAGAGGAGATACGCAGTATTTT; CDR3aa: CASSPNGRGDTQYF
v_gene: TRBV4-1; j_gene: TRBJ2-1; abundance: -; d_gene: TRBD2; CDR3nt: TGCGCCAGCAGCCAAGAGGGCGGGAGTTGGAATGAGCAGTTCTTC; CDR3aa: CASSQEGGSWNEQFF
v_gene: TRBV28; j_gene: TRBJ2-2; abundance: -; d_gene: TRBD1; CDR3nt: TGTGCCAGTGCCACCCGACAGGGCCTCACCGGGGAGCTGTTTTTT; CDR3aa: CASATRQGLTGELFF
v_gene: TRBV20-1; j_gene: TRBJ2-1; abundance: few; d_gene: TRBD2; CDR3nt: TGCAGTGCACGAGCGGGGTTGGCCTACAATGAGCAGTTCTTC; CDR3aa: CSARAGLAYNEQFF
v_gene: TRBV29-1; j_gene: TRBJ1-5; abundance: -; d_gene: -; CDR3nt: TGCAGCGTTTTGACACCGGATCAGCCCCAGCATTTT; CDR3aa: CSVLTPDQPQHF
v_gene: TRBV20-1; j_gene: TRBJ2-7; abundance: many; d_gene: -; CDR3nt: TGCAGTGCTAGGAGACATCTATCCTACGAGCAGTACTTC; CDR3aa: CSARRHLSYEQYF